This T cell receptor beta chain was captured in a study of CD8+ T cells in alopecia areata. Study overall: Treated patients were scored for severity by percent of scalp affected.

Sample treatment: oral pan-JAK inhibitor, 5-10 mg twice daily. Sorting separated CD4+ and CD8+ T cells out of PBMCs. RNA was extracted and reverse transcribed into cDNA as the sequencing template. Here immunoSEQ multiplex PCR was the method, and the copy in TCRdb shows in-frame clones only, minus some. Of about 140,000 clones listed, roughly 86% were seen once; the top ten hold over 10%. The V end was cut by 3 bases, the J end by 6 bases, with 16 bases between. Looked up from germline, CDR1 is SGDLS and CDR2 is YYNGEE. This CDR3 has 15 residues. This sequence originates from a human donor with alopecia areata. This specimen consisted of CD8+ T cells sorted from blood, obtained at week 4, from a patient treated with tofacitinib. The J gene is TRBJ2-1, the V gene TRBV9; a possible D gene is TRBD2 (6 bases). DNA of the CDR3: TGTGCCAGCAGCGCGGCTAGCGAGTACGCCAATGAGCAGTTCTTC. Encoded protein: CASSAASEYANEQFF.